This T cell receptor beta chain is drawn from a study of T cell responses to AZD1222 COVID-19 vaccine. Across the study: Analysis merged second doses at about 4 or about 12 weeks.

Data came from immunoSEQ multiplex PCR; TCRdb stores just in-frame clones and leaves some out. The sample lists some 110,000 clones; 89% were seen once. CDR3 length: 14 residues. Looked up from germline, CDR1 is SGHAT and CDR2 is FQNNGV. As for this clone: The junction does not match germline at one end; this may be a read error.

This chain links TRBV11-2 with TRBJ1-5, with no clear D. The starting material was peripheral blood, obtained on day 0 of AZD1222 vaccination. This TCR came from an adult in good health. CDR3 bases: TGTGCCAGCAGCCTAGACTCGGTCGGTCGGCCCCAGCATTTT. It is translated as CASSLDSVGRPQHF. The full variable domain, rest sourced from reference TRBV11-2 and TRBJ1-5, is EAGVAQSPRYKIIEKRQSVAFWCNPISGHATLYWYQQILGQGPKLLIQFQNNGVVDDSQLPKDRFSAERLKGVDSTLKIQPAKLEDSAVYLCASSLDSVGRPQHFGDGTRLSIL.